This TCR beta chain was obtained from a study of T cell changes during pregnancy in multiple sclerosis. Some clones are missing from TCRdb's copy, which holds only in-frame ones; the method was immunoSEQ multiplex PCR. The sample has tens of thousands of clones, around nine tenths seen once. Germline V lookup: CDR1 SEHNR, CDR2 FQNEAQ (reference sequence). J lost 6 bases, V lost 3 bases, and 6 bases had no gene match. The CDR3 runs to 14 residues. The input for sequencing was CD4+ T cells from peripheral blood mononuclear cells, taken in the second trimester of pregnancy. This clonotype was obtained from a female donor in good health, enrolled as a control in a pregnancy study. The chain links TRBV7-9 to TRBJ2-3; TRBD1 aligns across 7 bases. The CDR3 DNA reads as TGTGCCAGCAGCTTTGACAGGGTCACTGATACGCAGTATTTT. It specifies CASSFDRVTDTQYF.